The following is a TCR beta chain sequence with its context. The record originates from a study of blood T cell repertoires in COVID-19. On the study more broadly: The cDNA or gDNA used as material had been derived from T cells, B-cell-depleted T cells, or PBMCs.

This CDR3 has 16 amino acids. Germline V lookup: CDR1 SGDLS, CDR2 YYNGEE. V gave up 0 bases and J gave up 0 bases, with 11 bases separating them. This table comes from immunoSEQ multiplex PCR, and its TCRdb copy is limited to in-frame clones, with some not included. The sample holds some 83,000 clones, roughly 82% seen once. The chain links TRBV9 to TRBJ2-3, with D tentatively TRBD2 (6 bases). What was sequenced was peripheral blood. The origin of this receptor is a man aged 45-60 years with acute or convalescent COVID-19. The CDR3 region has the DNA TGTGCCAGCAGCGTAGTGGGACTTAGTAGCACAGATACGCAGTATTTT. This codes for CASSVVGLSSTDTQYF.